Listed below are T cell receptor beta chains from one sample, sequenced in a study of blood T cell repertoires in COVID-19. Assay used: immunoSEQ multiplex PCR; TCRdb lists only in-frame clones, some missing. This table has 150,000 to 200,000 clones, roughly 86% appearing once. The sample was peripheral blood. The source of these receptors is a man in his forties with active or convalescent COVID-19. Each CDR3 is given with its conserved first and last residue. A D gene is named only where the DNA matches it firmly. Clone size appears in some rows only: once, few, many, or a class for an expanded clone.

J: TRBJ1-5
V: TRBV2
size: few
D: .
CDR3: CASSGDGENQPQHF
DNA: TGTGCCAGCAGCGGGGATGGAGAGAATCAGCCCCAGCATTTT

J: TRBJ2-7
V: TRBV5-4
size: .
D: .
CDR3: CASSLPGSSYEQYF
DNA: TGTGCCAGCAGCTTGCCGGGGAGCTCCTACGAGCAGTACTTC

J: TRBJ1-4
V: TRBV6-2/TRBV6-3
size: .
D: .
CDR3: CASSPRPGYNNEKLFF
DNA: TGTGCCAGCAGCCCTCGGCCGGGGTATAATAATGAAAAACTGTTTTTT

J: TRBJ2-5
V: TRBV7-3
size: .
D: .
CDR3: CASSRGQQETQYF
DNA: TGTGCCAGCAGTCGAGGACAGCAAGAGACCCAGTACTTC

J: TRBJ2-7
V: TRBV6-5
size: few
D: TRBD1
CDR3: CASGRTGAYEQYF
DNA: TGTGCCAGCGGGAGGACAGGGGCCTACGAGCAGTACTTC

J: TRBJ2-5
V: TRBV14
size: .
D: TRBD1
CDR3: CASSPFEGAETQYF
DNA: TGTGCCAGCAGCCCGTTTGAGGGGGCTGAGACCCAGTACTTC

J: TRBJ2-5
V: TRBV10-3
size: .
D: TRBD2
CDR3: CAISRLAGGRETQYF
DNA: TGTGCCATCAGTCGACTAGCGGGGGGGCGAGAGACCCAGTACTTC

J: TRBJ1-6
V: TRBV18
size: .
D: .
CDR3: CASSRERTPLHF
DNA: TGTGCCAGCTCACGGGAGAGGACACCCCTCCACTTT

J: TRBJ2-3
V: TRBV4-1
size: .
D: TRBD1
CDR3: CASSPGQPGTDTQYF
DNA: TGCGCCAGCAGCCCGGGACAGCCAGGCACAGATACGCAGTATTTT

J: TRBJ1-6
V: TRBV9
size: .
D: TRBD1
CDR3: CASSPTGPSYNSPLHF
DNA: TGTGCCAGCAGCCCGACAGGGCCCTCCTATAATTCACCCCTCCACTTT

J: TRBJ1-5
V: TRBV27
size: .
D: .
CDR3: CASSRRWGGDQPQHF
DNA: TGTGCCAGCAGCCGGCGCTGGGGGGGGGATCAGCCCCAGCATTTT

J: TRBJ1-6
V: TRBV28
size: once
D: .
CDR3: CASTQAGEDVPPLHF
DNA: TGTGCCAGCACCCAAGCTGGGGAGGATGTGCCACCCCTCCACTTT

J: TRBJ2-3
V: TRBV10-3
size: .
D: TRBD1
CDR3: CAISATGGLSDTQYF
DNA: TGTGCCATCAGTGCTACAGGGGGCTTGTCAGATACGCAGTATTTT

J: TRBJ1-4
V: TRBV5-6
size: .
D: .
CDR3: CASSLDQDEKLFF
DNA: TGTGCCAGCAGCTTGGATCAGGATGAAAAACTGTTTTTT

J: TRBJ1-5
V: TRBV5-6
size: .
D: TRBD1
CDR3: CASSLVGQGQPQHF
DNA: TGTGCCAGCAGCTTGGTCGGACAGGGACAGCCCCAGCATTTT

J: TRBJ1-6
V: TRBV9
size: .
D: TRBD1
CDR3: CASSAQTGAANSPLHF
DNA: TGTGCCAGCAGCGCACAGACAGGGGCGGCTAATTCACCCCTCCACTTT

J: TRBJ2-7
V: TRBV6-6
size: .
D: TRBD2
CDR3: CASSPTSGFSYEQYF
DNA: TGTGCCAGCAGCCCGACTAGCGGGTTCTCCTACGAGCAGTACTTC

J: TRBJ1-1
V: TRBV30
size: .
D: TRBD1
CDR3: CAWSPDRDTEAFF
DNA: TGTGCCTGGAGTCCCGACAGGGACACTGAAGCTTTCTTT

J: TRBJ1-2
V: TRBV7-9
size: .
D: .
CDR3: CASSLYGTGVYGYTF
DNA: TGTGCCAGCAGCTTATATGGGACGGGAGTTTATGGCTACACCTTC

J: TRBJ1-1
V: TRBV21-1
size: .
D: .
CDR3: CASSNVRGGNTEAFF
DNA: TGTGCCAGCAGCAACGTCCGGGGGGGGAACACTGAAGCTTTCTTT

J: TRBJ2-3
V: TRBV3-1/TRBV3-2
size: .
D: .
CDR3: CASSPLADTDTQYF
DNA: TGTGCCAGCAGCCCCCTTGCGGATACAGATACGCAGTATTTT

J: TRBJ1-1
V: TRBV3-1/TRBV3-2
size: once
D: TRBD1
CDR3: CASSPGTDTEAFF
DNA: TGTGCCAGCAGCCCCGGGACAGACACTGAAGCTTTCTTT

J: TRBJ1-2
V: TRBV6-5
size: .
D: .
CDR3: CASLGGGYTF
DNA: TGTGCCAGCCTTGGAGGGGGCTACACCTTC

J: TRBJ1-4
V: TRBV5-3
size: .
D: TRBD1
CDR3: CARSPSRDRGRSNEKLFF
DNA: TGTGCCAGAAGCCCTAGCCGGGACAGGGGACGGTCTAATGAAAAACTGTTTTTT

J: TRBJ1-6
V: TRBV5-4
size: .
D: TRBD1
CDR3: CASSRGQGSSPLHF
DNA: TGTGCCAGCAGCCGCGGACAGGGGAGTTCACCCCTCCACTTT

J: TRBJ2-1
V: TRBV2
size: .
D: .
CDR3: CASSEGAYDEQFF
DNA: TGTGCCAGCAGTGAGGGGGCGTACGATGAGCAGTTCTTC